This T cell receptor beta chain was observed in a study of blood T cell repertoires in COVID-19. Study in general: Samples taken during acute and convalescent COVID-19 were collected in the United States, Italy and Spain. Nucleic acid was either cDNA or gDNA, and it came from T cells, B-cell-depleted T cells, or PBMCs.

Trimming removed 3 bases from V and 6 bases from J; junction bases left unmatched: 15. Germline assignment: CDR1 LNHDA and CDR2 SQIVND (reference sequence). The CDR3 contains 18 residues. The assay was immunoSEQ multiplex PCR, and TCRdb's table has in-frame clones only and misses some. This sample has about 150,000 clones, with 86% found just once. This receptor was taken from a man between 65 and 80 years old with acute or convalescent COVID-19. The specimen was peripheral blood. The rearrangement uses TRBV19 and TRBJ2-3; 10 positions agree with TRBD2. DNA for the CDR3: TGTGCCAGTAGTATTCGGGCGGCTAGCGGGAGAGATCTTGATACGCAGTATTTT. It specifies CASSIRAASGRDLDTQYF.